A single sample gave rise to the 18 T cell receptor beta chains below, sequenced in a study of T cell responses to AZD1222 COVID-19 vaccine (dated by TCRdb to about 2021). Receptors were amplified or captured by the immunoSEQ multiplex PCR assay. TCRdb's version of the immuneACCESS table is confined to in-frame rearrangements and falls short of the full clone set. An unresolved V gene accounts for under half of the shortfall where checked; the remainder is of unknown origin. For this sample there are 130,000 to 150,000 clones; about 92% appear just once. The ten largest clones represent 1.5% to 2% of the sample. Sample time point, as interpreted from the label and publication: baseline before first vaccination. The starting material was peripheral blood, obtained on day 0 of AZD1222 vaccination. These receptors all stem from an adult in good health.

Comments on this clone: The identical CDR3 is also encoded by other nucleotide sequences in the sample. The genes are TRBV19 and TRBJ1-3; D unresolved. Germline V gene sequence: CDR1 LNHDA, CDR2 SQIVND (reference sequence). This CDR3 has 14 residues. V lost 6 bases, J lost 0 bases, and 9 bases lay in between. CDR3 region: CASSEGRSGNTIYF. The DNA for the CDR3 is TGTGCCAGTAGCGAAGGGCGCTCTGGAAACACCATATATTTT.

The chain combines TRBV7-3 with TRBJ2-1; TRBD2 might be the D (5 bases). V shed 5 bases and J shed 6 bases, with 17 bases lying between them. Germline CDR1 SGHTA, CDR2 FQGTGA. The CDR3 is 15 amino acids. For the CDR3, the DNA is TGTGCCAGCAGCACCTTAGCGTCAGACGGCAATGAGCAGTTCTTC. It specifies CASSTLASDGNEQFF.

The chain has TRBV3-1 (or the pseudogene TRBV3-2) and TRBJ1-2, with 7 bases identical to TRBD1. CDR1 is LGHDT, CDR2 YNNKEL, per germline (reference sequence). J lost 4 bases, V lost 4 bases, and 3 bases had no gene match. This CDR3 is 13 amino acids long. The CDR3 bases are TGTGCCAGCAGCCGGGGACAGATCTATGGCTACACCTTC. It is translated as CASSRGQIYGYTF.

J is TRBJ1-2 and V is TRBV6-5; D uncertain. This CDR3 is 15 amino acids long. Germline V gene lookup returns CDR1 MNHEY and CDR2 SVGAGI. V lost 2 bases and J lost 0, with 10 bases in between. The CDR3 DNA sequence: TGTGCCAGCAGTTACACGGCTAATGCTAACTATGGCTACACCTTC. It codes for CASSYTANANYGYTF.

The rearrangement links TRBV2 to TRBJ1-2; D gene unclear. CDR3 length: 12 amino acids. Trimming removed 8 bases at V and 4 bases at J, with 11 bases between. Germline V gene data show CDR1 as SNHLY and CDR2 as FYNNEI. Here the CDR3 reads CASGRAAYGYTF. The CDR3 DNA reads as TGTGCCAGCGGTCGGGCGGCCTATGGCTACACCTTC.

The chain joins TRBV5-8 to TRBJ1-4, with D perhaps matching TRBD1 (5 bases). With 0 bases removed from V and 7 bases from J, the gap between germline ends came to 10 bases. The CDR3 sequence is 14 residues long. Germline V gene sequence: CDR1 SGHTS, CDR2 YDEGEE. The CDR3 nucleotides read TGTGCCAGCAGCTTGGGAAGGGGAAGTGAAAAACTGTTTTTT. Residues: CASSLGRGSEKLFF.

This chain connects TRBV5-1 to TRBJ2-3; D uncertain. Deletions cut 3 bases from V and 7 bases from J, with 15 bases between. Looked up from germline, CDR1 is SGHRS and CDR2 is YFSETQ. The CDR3 is 14 amino acids. CDR3 loop: CASSSDPPLHTQYF. CDR3 DNA: TGCGCCAGCAGCTCTGACCCCCCTCTTCATACGCAGTATTTT.

The chain combines TRBV7-6 with TRBJ2-2, with D uncertain. CDR1 is SGHVS and CDR2 is FNYEAQ in the germline V gene. V dropped 3 bases and J dropped 0 bases, with 14 bases sitting between them. CDR3 length equals 17 residues. The CDR3 nucleotides read TGTGCCAGCAGCTTGTTACCGGGCCCTACGAACACCGGGGAGCTGTTTTTT. This codes for CASSLLPGPTNTGELFF.

V usage is TRBV5-4 and J usage is TRBJ1-6, with D hard to call. The germline V gene encodes CDR1 SGHNT and CDR2 YYREEE (reference sequence). V lost 2 bases to trimming and J lost 7 bases, with 13 bases between them. The CDR3 is 15 residues long. CDR3 region: CASSLSGIGNSPLHF. The CDR3 DNA reads as TGTGCCAGCAGCTTAAGTGGGATCGGAAATTCACCCCTCCACTTT.

CDR3 protein: CASSLEKGRTDTQYF. The CDR3 DNA follows: TGTGCCAGCAGCTTAGAAAAGGGGCGCACAGATACGCAGTATTTT. The genes are TRBV7-6 and TRBJ2-3; D may be TRBD1 (5 bases). Germline CDR1 reads SGHVS; CDR2 reads FNYEAQ. The CDR3 has 15 residues. Between the trimmed V and J ends, which lost 1 base and 1 base, there was a span of 9 bases.

This chain links TRBV6-5 with TRBJ2-1, with 10 nucleotides matching TRBD2. Looked up from germline, CDR1 is MNHEY and CDR2 is SVGAGI. V lost 2 bases, J lost 6 bases, and 4 bases stayed unmatched. The CDR3 sequence is 15 residues long. CDR3 nucleotide sequence: TGTGCCAGCAGTTACGGACTAGCGGCGACCAATGAGCAGTTCTTC. Translating gives CASSYGLAATNEQFF.

The genes are TRBV5-1 and TRBJ2-3; 9 bases fit TRBD1. Germline assignment: CDR1 SGHRS and CDR2 YFSETQ. The CDR3 is made up of 15 amino acids. V was pared by 0 bases and J by 4 bases, with 3 bases of the junction left unmatched. The CDR3 loop reads CASSLGDRDADTQYF. The CDR3 nucleotides are TGCGCCAGCAGCTTGGGGGACAGGGATGCAGATACGCAGTATTTT.

The chain couples TRBV3-1 (or the pseudogene TRBV3-2) to TRBJ2-7, with a weak D call TRBD1 (5 bases). V was clipped by 6 bases and J by 2 bases, with 8 bases between them. Germline assignment: CDR1 LGHDT and CDR2 YNNKEL (reference sequence). The CDR3 runs 12 residues. The CDR3 DNA is TGTGCCAGCAGGGGGCCTGCCTACGAGCAGTACTTC. As protein: CASRGPAYEQYF.

The chain is built from TRBV10-3 and TRBJ1-5, with D uncertain. The germline gives CDR1 ENHRY, CDR2 SYGVKD. V was clipped by 5 bases and J by 7 bases, with 12 bases between them. This CDR3 has 13 residues. The CDR3 region has the DNA TGTGCCATCAGTCCTCAAACCGGGCAGCCCCAGCATTTT. Amino acid sequence: CAISPQTGQPQHF.

The chain has TRBV2 and TRBJ1-5, with unresolved D. This CDR3 is 14 amino acids long. Germline CDR1 and CDR2: SNHLY and FYNNEI. V was trimmed by 4 bases and J by 0 bases, leaving 7 bases between them. In DNA form, the CDR3 reads TGTGCCAGCAGTGCAACATTTAGCAATCAGCCCCAGCATTTT. Translation gives CASSATFSNQPQHF.

The chain is built from TRBV19 and TRBJ2-3; 11 bases match TRBD2. The CDR3 is 16 residues long. V trimming: 0 bases; J trimming: 6 bases; junction bases outside the gene matches: 5. From germline, CDR1 is LNHDA and CDR2 SQIVND (reference sequence). The CDR3, as DNA: TGTGCCAGTAGTATAGAGGGGGCTAGCGGGAGGGATACGCAGTATTTT. Translated, it gives CASSIEGASGRDTQYF.

This chain joins TRBV6-5 and TRBJ1-5, with D possibly matching TRBD1 (6 bases). The CDR3 runs 14 residues. CDR1 and CDR2 (germline): MNHEY, SVGAGI. Trimming pared 6 bases from V and 0 bases from J, leaving 9 bases between. CDR3 bases: TGTGCCAGCAGGCAGGGGATTAGCAATCAGCCCCAGCATTTT. Protein sequence: CASRQGISNQPQHF.

The V gene is TRBV5-6, the J gene TRBJ1-1, with 8 nucleotides matching TRBD1. Germline assignment: CDR1 SGHDT and CDR2 YYEEEE. The CDR3 spans 14 residues. V dropped 3 bases and J dropped 4; count of bases not matched to a gene: 5. CDR3 amino acids: CASSSGTGRTEAFF. The CDR3 bases are TGTGCCAGCAGCTCCGGGACAGGACGCACTGAAGCTTTCTTT. Complete variable domain (other parts from reference TRBV5-6 and TRBJ1-1): DAGVTQSPTHLIKTRGQQVTLRCSPKSGHDTVSWYQQALGQGPQFIFQYYEEEERQRGNFPDRFSGHQFPNYSSELNVNALLLGDSALYLCASSSGTGRTEAFFGQGTRLTVV.